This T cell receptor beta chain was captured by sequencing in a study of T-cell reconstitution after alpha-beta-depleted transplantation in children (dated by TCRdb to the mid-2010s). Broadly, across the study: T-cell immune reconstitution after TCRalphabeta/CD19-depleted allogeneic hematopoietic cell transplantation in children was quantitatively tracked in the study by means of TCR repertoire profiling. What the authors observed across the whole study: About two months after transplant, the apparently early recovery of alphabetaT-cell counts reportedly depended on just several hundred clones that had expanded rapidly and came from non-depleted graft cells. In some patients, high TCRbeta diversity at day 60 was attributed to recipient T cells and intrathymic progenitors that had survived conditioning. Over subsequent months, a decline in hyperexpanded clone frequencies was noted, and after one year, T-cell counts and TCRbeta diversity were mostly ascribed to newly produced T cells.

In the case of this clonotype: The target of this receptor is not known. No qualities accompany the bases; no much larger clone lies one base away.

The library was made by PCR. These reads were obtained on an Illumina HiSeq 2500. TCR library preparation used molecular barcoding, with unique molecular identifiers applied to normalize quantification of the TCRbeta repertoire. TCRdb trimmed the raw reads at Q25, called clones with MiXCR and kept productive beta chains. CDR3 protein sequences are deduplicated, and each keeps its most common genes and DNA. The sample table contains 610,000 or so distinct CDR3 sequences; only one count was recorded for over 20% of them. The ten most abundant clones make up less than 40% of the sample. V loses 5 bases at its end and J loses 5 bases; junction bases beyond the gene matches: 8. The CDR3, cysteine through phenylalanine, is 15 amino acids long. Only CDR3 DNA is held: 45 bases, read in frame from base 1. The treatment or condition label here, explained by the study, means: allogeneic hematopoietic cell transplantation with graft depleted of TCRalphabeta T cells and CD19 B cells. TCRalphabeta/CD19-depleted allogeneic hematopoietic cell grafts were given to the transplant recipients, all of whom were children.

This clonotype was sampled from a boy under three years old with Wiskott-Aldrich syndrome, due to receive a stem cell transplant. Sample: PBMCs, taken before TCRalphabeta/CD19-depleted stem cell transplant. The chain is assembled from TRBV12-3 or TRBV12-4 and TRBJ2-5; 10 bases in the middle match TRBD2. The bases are TGTGCCAGCAGTCCCGGACTAGCGGCCGCCGAGACCCAGTACTTC. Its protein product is CASSPGLAAAETQYF.